The clone carrying this T cell receptor beta chain was seen many times. Antigen specificity is unknown. Through Arm-PCR of CDR3 regions and iRepertoire HTBI primers, TCR beta libraries were built. TCRdb itself ran the multiplex PCR reads through MiXCR, one entry per CDR3 protein. The data show about 500,000 distinct CDR3 sequences, about 12% seen once. This sample was included in a study of regulatory T cells in long-lasting Graves disease. The study's findings and limits: Persistent-disease Graves' patients showed less TCR diversity than new cases.

V was shortened by 0 bases and J by 5 bases, with 13 bases between the two germline ends. The germline CDR1 and CDR2 sequences are DFQATT and SNEGSKA (reference sequence). The CDR3 runs to 14 residues. Regarding time point: newly diagnosed GD, antithyroid drugs for less than 3 months. Researchers made the TCR library from RNA that was extracted from PBMCs. An endocrinology unit in Xi'an, China, supplied the patients. The same specimen was also included in a second study, on T cells in Graves' hyperthyroidism and ophthalmopathy. This second study says: The diagnostic basis comprised clinical symptoms, serum thyroxine and TRAb, thyroid ultrasound and orbital computed tomography. Patients with ophthalmopathy were separated from those with stable hyperthyroidism by a 13 V-J model.

The rearrangement links TRBV20-1 to TRBJ2-5; the D gene is possibly TRBD1 (5 bases). The sequencing here drew on peripheral blood mononuclear cells (PBMCs), taken at new diagnosis, from a patient treated with antithyroid drugs. This TCR came from a woman in her 30s with Graves disease. Written as DNA, the CDR3 is TGCAGTGCTAGAGATCCCAGGGTTTGGGAGACCCAGTACTTC. Protein product: CSARDPRVWETQYF.